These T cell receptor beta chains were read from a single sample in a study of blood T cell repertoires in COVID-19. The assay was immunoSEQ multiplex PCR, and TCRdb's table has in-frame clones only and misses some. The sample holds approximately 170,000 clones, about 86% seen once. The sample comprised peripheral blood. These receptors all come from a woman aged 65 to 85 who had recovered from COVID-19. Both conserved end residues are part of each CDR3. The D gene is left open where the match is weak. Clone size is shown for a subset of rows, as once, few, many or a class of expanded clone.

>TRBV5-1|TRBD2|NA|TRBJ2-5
TGCGCCAGCAGCCCGGCGAGCGGGGGGGAAGAGACCCAGTACTTC
CASSPASGGEETQYF
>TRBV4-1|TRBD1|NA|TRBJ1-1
TGCGCCAGCAGCCCCCGACAGGGAAGTGAAGCTTTCTTT
CASSPRQGSEAFF
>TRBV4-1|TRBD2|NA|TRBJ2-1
TGCGCCAGCAGCCAGGCCCGGGGGGATGAGTCCTACAATGAGCAGTTCTTC
CASSQARGDESYNEQFF
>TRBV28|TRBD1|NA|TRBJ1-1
TGTGCCAGCAGTTTTCGGGACAGGGGGCTTGGTGAAGCTTTCTTT
CASSFRDRGLGEAFF
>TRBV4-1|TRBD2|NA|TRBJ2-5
TGCGCCAGCAGCCAAGGAGGACTAGCGCGGGAGACCCAGTACTTC
CASSQGGLARETQYF
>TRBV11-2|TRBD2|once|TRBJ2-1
TGTGCCAGCAGCTTAGATGGGAGGGAGGGGTACAATGAGCAGTTCTTC
CASSLDGREGYNEQFF
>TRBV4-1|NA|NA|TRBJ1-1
TGCGCCAGCAGCCAAGAAGGAGGAGGTGGGACTGAAGCTTTCTTT
CASSQEGGGGTEAFF
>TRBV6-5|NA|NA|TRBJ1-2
TGTGCCAGCAGACCCCTAGGCTTCTATGGCTACACCTTC
CASRPLGFYGYTF
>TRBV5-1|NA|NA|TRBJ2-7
TGCGCCAGCAGCCCCCCTGGGAGTGGTGACGAGCAGTACTTC
CASSPPGSGDEQYF
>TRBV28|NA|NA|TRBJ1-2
TGTGCCAGCAGTTTGTCGGCGGCATATGGCTACACCTTC
CASSLSAAYGYTF
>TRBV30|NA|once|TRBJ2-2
TGTGCCTGGAGGGCAGGGGCGAACACCGGGGAGCTGTTTTTT
CAWRAGANTGELFF
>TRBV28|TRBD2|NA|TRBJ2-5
TGTGCCAGCAGTCCCCGAGCGGGATGGGGGAAAGAGACCCAGTACTTC
CASSPRAGWGKETQYF
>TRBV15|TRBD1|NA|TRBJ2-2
TGTGCCACCGTGGGTGGAGGACAGGGGGCAACCGGGGAGCTGTTTTTT
CATVGGGQGATGELFF
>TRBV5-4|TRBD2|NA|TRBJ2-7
TGTGCCAGCAGCTTGTTGGTGTCTAGCGGAACCTACGAGCAGTACTTC
CASSLLVSSGTYEQYF
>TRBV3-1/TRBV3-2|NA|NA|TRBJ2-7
TGTGCCAGCAGCCTTTATGGCAGGGCCTACGAGCAGTACTTC
CASSLYGRAYEQYF
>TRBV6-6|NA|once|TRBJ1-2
TGTGCCAGCAGCCGGGAGGGGCCCTCCGGGGATGGCTACACCTTC
CASSREGPSGDGYTF
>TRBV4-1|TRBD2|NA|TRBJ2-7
TGCGCCAGCAGCCCCGTCGGGGGGGACGAGCAGTACTTC
CASSPVGGDEQYF
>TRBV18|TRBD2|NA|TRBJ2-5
TGTGCCAGCTCACCACCGGGGACTAGAGAGACCCAGTACTTC
CASSPPGTRETQYF
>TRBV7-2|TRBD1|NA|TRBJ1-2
TGTGCCAGCAGCCCAGGGCCCCAGGGGGGTCGGACTATTACGTATGGCTACACCTTC
CASSPGPQGGRTITYGYTF
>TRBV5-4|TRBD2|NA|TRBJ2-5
TGTGCCAGCAGCTCCGGACTAGCGGGGGCAGGGGAGACCCAGTACTTC
CASSSGLAGAGETQYF
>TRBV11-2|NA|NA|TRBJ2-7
TGTGCCAGCAGCTTACAGGGTACGGTGTACGAGCAGTACTTC
CASSLQGTVYEQYF
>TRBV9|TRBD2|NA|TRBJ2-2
TGTGCCAGCAGCGCGGGACTAGCGGGAGTCGGGGAGCTGTTTTTT
CASSAGLAGVGELFF
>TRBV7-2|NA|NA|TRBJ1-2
TGTGCCAGCAGCTTAGAGGGCAGGGCGGGAGGCTACACCTTC
CASSLEGRAGGYTF
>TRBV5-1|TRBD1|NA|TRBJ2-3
TGCGCCAGCAGCTCGCAACGGACAGGGCTTGGCACAGATACGCAGTATTTT
CASSSQRTGLGTDTQYF
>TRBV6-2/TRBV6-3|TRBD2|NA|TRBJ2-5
TGTGCCAGCAGTTACGGCCTAGCGGGAGGCGGGGAGACCCAGTACTTC
CASSYGLAGGGETQYF
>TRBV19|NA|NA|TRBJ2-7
TGTGCCAGTACCCGACAGGCTAGCTCCTACGAGCAGTACTTC
CASTRQASSYEQYF
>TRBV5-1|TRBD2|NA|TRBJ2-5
TGCGCCAGCAGCCCGGGACTAGCTGAAGAGACCCAGTACTTC
CASSPGLAEETQYF
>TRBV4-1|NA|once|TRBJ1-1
TGCGCCAGCAGCCAGGCCGGTAGGGGTCTGGGAGCTTTCTTT
CASSQAGRGLGAFF
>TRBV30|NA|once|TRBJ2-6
TGTGCCTGGAGCTCGGGTGGCTCTGGGGCCAACGTCCTGACTTTC
CAWSSGGSGANVLTF
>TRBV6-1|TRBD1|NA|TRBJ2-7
TGTGCCAGCAGTGAAACAGGGGGCAACGTGCAGTACTTC
CASSETGGNVQYF
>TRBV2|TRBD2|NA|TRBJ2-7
TGTGCCAGCAGTGAAGCGTCGGGGGGGAGCTCCTACGAGCAGTACTTC
CASSEASGGSSYEQYF
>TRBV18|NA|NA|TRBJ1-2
TGTGCCAGCTCACCACCGGGCAGCCTCTATGGCTACACCTTC
CASSPPGSLYGYTF
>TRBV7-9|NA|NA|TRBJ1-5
TGTGCCAGCAGCTTAGCCGATCAGCCCCAGCATTTT
CASSLADQPQHF
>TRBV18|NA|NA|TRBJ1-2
TGTGCCAGCTCACCGGGACAATCCTATGGCTACACCTTC
CASSPGQSYGYTF
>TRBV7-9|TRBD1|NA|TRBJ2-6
TGTGCCAGCAGCCCCGACAGGGCCGGGGCCAACGTCCTGACTTTC
CASSPDRAGANVLTF
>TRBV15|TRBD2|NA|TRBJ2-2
TGTGCCACCAGCAGACTCGGGATAGCGGGAGCTGCCGGGGAGCTGTTTTTT
CATSRLGIAGAAGELFF
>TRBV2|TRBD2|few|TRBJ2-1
TGTGCCAGCCGTCTAGCGGACAATGAGCAGTTCTTC
CASRLADNEQFF
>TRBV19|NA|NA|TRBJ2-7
TGTGCCAGTAGTATAGTCGCAGGTCCCTCCTACGAGCAGTACTTC
CASSIVAGPSYEQYF
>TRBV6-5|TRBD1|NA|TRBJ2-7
TGTGCCAGCAGTCGACCCTCGACAGGGATCTACGAGCAGTACTTC
CASSRPSTGIYEQYF
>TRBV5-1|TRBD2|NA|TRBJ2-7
TGCGCCAGCAGACCGGGGAGTAGCGGGGGGCGGTCCTACGAGCAGTACTTC
CASRPGSSGGRSYEQYF
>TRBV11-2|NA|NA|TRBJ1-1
TGTGCCAGCAGCTTACAGGGCGGTGGAGCTTTCTTT
CASSLQGGGAFF
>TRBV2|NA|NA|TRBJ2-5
TGTGCCAGCAGTGAAAACCACCGGGAGACCCAGTACTTC
CASSENHRETQYF
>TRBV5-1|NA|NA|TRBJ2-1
TGCGCCAGCAGGGGTAGCGGATCTTACAATGAGCAGTTCTTC
CASRGSGSYNEQFF
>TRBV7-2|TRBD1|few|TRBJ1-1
TGTGCCAGCAGCTCGGGCCCCAGGGGGGACACTGAAACTTTCTTT
CASSSGPRGDTETFF
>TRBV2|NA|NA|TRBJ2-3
TGTGCCAGCAGGATGGGGCCGGTTGAGGATTTT
CASRMGPVEDF
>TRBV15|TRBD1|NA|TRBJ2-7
TGTGCCACCAGCAGGTCCGGGACAGAAGCCTACGAGCAGTACTTC
CATSRSGTEAYEQYF
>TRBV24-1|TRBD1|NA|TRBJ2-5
TGTGCCACCAGTGATTACATCAGGGGGCGAGGGGAGACCCAGTACTTC
CATSDYIRGRGETQYF
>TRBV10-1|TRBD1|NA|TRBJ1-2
TGCGCCAACCGGGACAGGGAAAGCTATGGCTACACCTTC
CANRDRESYGYTF
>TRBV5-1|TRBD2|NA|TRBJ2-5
TGCGCCAGCAGACCCGGGACTAGCGGGAGGGAGACCCAGTACTTC
CASRPGTSGRETQYF
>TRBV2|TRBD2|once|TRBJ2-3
TGTGCCAGCAGTGAAGGACTAGCGGGGGCCCACACAGATACGCAGTATTTT
CASSEGLAGAHTDTQYF
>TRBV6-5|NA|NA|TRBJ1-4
TGTGCCAGCAGGGATACGGACAGCAATGAAAAACTGTTTTTT
CASRDTDSNEKLFF
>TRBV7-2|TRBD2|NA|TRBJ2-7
TGTGCCAGCAGCCAGGGGCGGGGGGCGGCCTACGAGCAGTACTTC
CASSQGRGAAYEQYF
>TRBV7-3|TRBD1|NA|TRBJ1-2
TGTGCCAGCAGCGTGAACAGGGGGATGGGCTACACCTTC
CASSVNRGMGYTF
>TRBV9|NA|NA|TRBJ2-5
TGTGCCAGCAGCCCTCACACGGGGGAGACCCAGTACTTC
CASSPHTGETQYF
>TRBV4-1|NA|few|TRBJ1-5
TGCGCCAGCAGCCCCCGACAGGGCAATCAGCCCCAGCATTTT
CASSPRQGNQPQHF
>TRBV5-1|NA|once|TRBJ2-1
TGCGCCAGCAGCTCACAGGGTCTGGACAATGAGCAGTTCTTC
CASSSQGLDNEQFF
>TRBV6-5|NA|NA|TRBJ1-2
TGTGCCAGCGGGCGGGGGAGCTATGGCTACACCTTC
CASGRGSYGYTF